The rows below give T cell receptor beta chains drawn from one sample of a study of blood T cell repertoires in COVID-19. TCRdb keeps only in-frame clones here, not all; method: immunoSEQ multiplex PCR. The profile shows around 310,000 clones, approximately 90% of them singletons. Sequencing used peripheral blood. All receptors derive from an older woman with acute or convalescent COVID-19. Both conserved end residues are part of each CDR3. Fields, in order: J gene, CDR3 length, clone size, D gene, V gene, CDR3 protein, CDR3 DNA. D genes are given only for firm matches. The size entry is marked missing in some rows and otherwise reads once, few, many or a size class.

J: TRBJ1-2
length: 16
size: -
D: -
V: TRBV2
CDR3: CASSEARVPQLNGYTF
DNA: TGTGCCAGCAGTGAAGCCCGGGTTCCCCAGCTCAATGGCTACACCTTC

J: TRBJ1-2
length: 16
size: -
D: -
V: TRBV5-5
CDR3: CASSLGWGEANHGYTF
DNA: TGTGCCAGCAGCTTGGGTTGGGGAGAGGCTAATCATGGCTACACCTTC

J: TRBJ2-1
length: 13
size: few
D: -
V: TRBV15
CDR3: CATSRDEHNEQFF
DNA: TGTGCCACCAGCAGAGATGAGCACAATGAGCAGTTCTTC

J: TRBJ1-4
length: 15
size: -
D: TRBD1
V: TRBV6-5
CDR3: CASSNTGGRGEKLFF
DNA: TGTGCCAGCAGTAACACAGGGGGCCGTGGGGAAAAACTGTTTTTT

J: TRBJ1-2
length: 13
size: -
D: TRBD1
V: TRBV6-5
CDR3: CASRGQGFEGYTF
DNA: TGTGCCAGCAGAGGACAGGGGTTTGAGGGCTACACCTTC

J: TRBJ2-7
length: 14
size: -
D: TRBD1
V: TRBV7-9
CDR3: CASSLRGTGYEQYF
DNA: TGTGCCAGCAGCTTGAGGGGGACAGGCTACGAGCAGTACTTC

J: TRBJ2-2
length: 16
size: -
D: TRBD2
V: TRBV3-1/TRBV3-2
CDR3: CASSQILAGARGELFF
DNA: TGTGCCAGCAGCCAAATATTAGCGGGGGCGAGAGGGGAGCTGTTTTTT

J: TRBJ2-5
length: 14
size: -
D: TRBD1
V: TRBV2
CDR3: CASRADREIETQYF
DNA: TGTGCCAGCAGGGCCGACAGGGAAATAGAGACCCAGTACTTC

J: TRBJ2-7
length: 14
size: -
D: -
V: TRBV7-9
CDR3: CASSSRDTPYEQYF
DNA: TGTGCCAGCAGCTCCCGGGACACCCCCTACGAGCAGTACTTC

J: TRBJ2-1
length: 14
size: -
D: -
V: TRBV5-4
CDR3: CASSSSLAYNEQFF
DNA: TGTGCCAGCAGCTCCTCCCTGGCTTACAATGAGCAGTTCTTC

J: TRBJ1-2
length: 15
size: -
D: TRBD1
V: TRBV7-9
CDR3: CASMDRAEVNYGYTF
DNA: TGTGCCAGTATGGACAGGGCGGAGGTTAACTATGGCTACACCTTC

J: TRBJ1-1
length: 17
size: -
D: -
V: TRBV5-6
CDR3: CASSLGQGSLGGTEAFF
DNA: TGTGCCAGCAGCTTGGGGCAGGGAAGCTTGGGGGGCACTGAAGCTTTCTTT

J: TRBJ1-4
length: 14
size: -
D: -
V: TRBV14
CDR3: CASSQGQVHEKLFF
DNA: TGTGCCAGCAGCCAAGGTCAGGTCCATGAAAAACTGTTTTTT

J: TRBJ1-2
length: 11
size: few
D: -
V: TRBV28
CDR3: CASSNSVGYTF
DNA: TGTGCCAGCAGCAACAGTGTTGGCTACACCTTC

J: TRBJ1-1
length: 16
size: -
D: TRBD1
V: TRBV2
CDR3: CASSPGVNRGPTEAFF
DNA: TGTGCCAGCAGCCCGGGAGTTAACAGGGGGCCCACTGAAGCTTTCTTT

J: TRBJ1-6
length: 14
size: -
D: -
V: TRBV23-1
CDR3: CASSQGGPDSPLHF
DNA: TGCGCCAGCAGTCAGGGCGGGCCTGATTCACCCCTCCACTTT

J: TRBJ1-5
length: 13
size: -
D: TRBD1
V: TRBV12-3/TRBV12-4
CDR3: CASGYRGLQPQHF
DNA: TGTGCCAGCGGGTACAGGGGGCTTCAGCCCCAGCATTTT

J: TRBJ2-1
length: 15
size: -
D: TRBD2
V: TRBV9
CDR3: CASSLLAGGFDEQFF
DNA: TGTGCCAGCAGTTTACTAGCGGGGGGTTTTGATGAGCAGTTCTTC

J: TRBJ2-7
length: 15
size: -
D: TRBD1
V: TRBV7-9
CDR3: CASSLGQGGLYEQYF
DNA: TGTGCCAGCAGCTTAGGACAGGGCGGACTTTACGAGCAGTACTTC

J: TRBJ1-4
length: 13
size: -
D: -
V: TRBV5-4
CDR3: CASSLQGIRKLFF
DNA: TGTGCCAGCAGCTTACAGGGCATACGAAAACTGTTTTTT

J: TRBJ1-1
length: 16
size: -
D: TRBD1
V: TRBV6-6
CDR3: CASSYSLGQGSTEAFF
DNA: TGTGCCAGCAGTTACTCCCTAGGACAGGGAAGCACTGAAGCTTTCTTT

J: TRBJ1-1
length: 12
size: -
D: TRBD1
V: TRBV10-3
CDR3: CAIQGASTEAFF
DNA: TGTGCCATTCAGGGGGCTTCTACTGAAGCTTTCTTT

J: TRBJ1-1
length: 11
size: -
D: -
V: TRBV24-1
CDR3: CAARGNTEAFF
DNA: TGTGCCGCCCGGGGGAACACTGAAGCTTTCTTT

J: TRBJ2-2
length: 14
size: -
D: -
V: TRBV5-1
CDR3: CAGGTGVEAGELFF
DNA: TGCGCCGGCGGGACCGGGGTTGAGGCCGGGGAGCTGTTTTTT

J: TRBJ1-6
length: 13
size: -
D: TRBD1
V: TRBV20-1
CDR3: CSASPDRASPLHF
DNA: TGCAGTGCTAGTCCGGACAGGGCCTCACCCCTCCACTTT

J: TRBJ2-7
length: 15
size: -
D: -
V: TRBV3-1/TRBV3-2
CDR3: CAAGRTSTGRYEQYF
DNA: TGTGCCGCGGGGCGAACGTCCACCGGGAGATACGAGCAGTACTTC

J: TRBJ2-1
length: 14
size: -
D: -
V: TRBV10-3
CDR3: CAISVPGPYNEQFF
DNA: TGTGCCATCAGTGTGCCCGGTCCATACAATGAGCAGTTCTTC

J: TRBJ1-5
length: 12
size: -
D: -
V: TRBV19
CDR3: CASSIVFQPQHF
DNA: TGTGCCAGTAGTATAGTATTTCAGCCCCAGCATTTT

J: TRBJ2-2
length: 17
size: once
D: TRBD2
V: TRBV19
CDR3: CASSLGLAGGRTGELFF
DNA: TGTGCCAGTAGCTTGGGACTAGCGGGGGGGCGTACCGGGGAGCTGTTTTTT

J: TRBJ2-5
length: 15
size: -
D: -
V: TRBV6-4
CDR3: CASSEVAGRGETQYF
DNA: TGTGCCAGCAGTGAGGTCGCCGGGCGGGGAGAGACCCAGTACTTC

J: TRBJ2-2
length: 14
size: -
D: -
V: TRBV7-3
CDR3: CASSKLLNTGELFF
DNA: TGTGCCAGCAGTAAATTATTGAACACCGGGGAGCTGTTTTTT

J: TRBJ1-3
length: 16
size: -
D: -
V: TRBV4-1
CDR3: CASSGIDSVSGNTIYF
DNA: TGCGCCAGCAGCGGGATCGACAGCGTCTCTGGAAACACCATATATTTT

J: TRBJ2-1
length: 11
size: -
D: -
V: TRBV11-2
CDR3: CASSPPGEQFF
DNA: TGTGCCAGCAGCCCCCCCGGGGAGCAGTTCTTC

J: TRBJ2-1
length: 15
size: -
D: TRBD2
V: TRBV6-5
CDR3: CASSSGTSGRFGQFF
DNA: TGTGCCAGCAGTTCAGGGACTAGCGGGAGGTTTGGGCAGTTCTTC

J: TRBJ1-5
length: 18
size: -
D: -
V: TRBV30
CDR3: CAWRLGRGIPSRHQPQHF
DNA: TGTGCCTGGAGATTGGGTCGGGGGATTCCCTCTCGGCATCAGCCCCAGCATTTT

J: TRBJ1-6
length: 15
size: -
D: -
V: TRBV19
CDR3: CASSGSAGRNSPLHF
DNA: TGTGCCAGTTCGGGGTCGGCGGGTCGGAATTCACCCCTCCACTTT

J: TRBJ2-3
length: 16
size: -
D: -
V: TRBV7-6
CDR3: CASSLGGSGRTDTQYF
DNA: TGTGCCAGCAGCTTAGGGGGTAGCGGACGCACAGATACGCAGTATTTT

J: TRBJ2-2
length: 14
size: -
D: TRBD2
V: TRBV5-5
CDR3: CASSPAGGIGELFF
DNA: TGTGCCAGCAGCCCGGCGGGGGGAATCGGGGAGCTGTTTTTT

J: TRBJ2-7
length: 13
size: few
D: TRBD1
V: TRBV12-3/TRBV12-4
CDR3: CASSGTASYEQYF
DNA: TGTGCCAGCAGTGGGACAGCATCCTACGAGCAGTACTTC

J: TRBJ1-1
length: 15
size: -
D: -
V: TRBV4-2
CDR3: CASSQARGDNTEAFF
DNA: TGTGCCAGCAGCCAAGCGCGGGGCGACAACACTGAAGCTTTCTTT

J: TRBJ1-3
length: 15
size: -
D: -
V: TRBV28
CDR3: CASKTHGASGNTIYF
DNA: TGTGCCAGCAAAACTCATGGGGCCTCTGGAAACACCATATATTTT

J: TRBJ1-2
length: 13
size: -
D: -
V: TRBV10-3
CDR3: CAISEAANYGYTF
DNA: TGTGCCATCAGTGAGGCGGCTAACTATGGCTACACCTTC

J: TRBJ1-4
length: 16
size: few
D: -
V: TRBV18
CDR3: CASSPPVRGDNEKLFF
DNA: TGTGCCAGCTCACCACCGGTGCGGGGAGATAATGAAAAACTGTTTTTT

J: TRBJ2-2
length: 13
size: -
D: -
V: TRBV11-2
CDR3: CASRDSNTGELFF
DNA: TGTGCCAGCAGAGACTCGAACACCGGGGAGCTGTTTTTT

J: TRBJ1-4
length: 15
size: few
D: -
V: TRBV19
CDR3: CASSPSYQGSEKLFF
DNA: TGTGCCAGTAGTCCATCTTATCAGGGATCTGAAAAACTGTTTTTT

J: TRBJ1-2
length: 14
size: -
D: -
V: TRBV18
CDR3: CASSPLDTTYGYTF
DNA: TGTGCCAGCTCACCACTGGACACTACCTATGGCTACACCTTC

J: TRBJ2-2
length: 17
size: -
D: TRBD2
V: TRBV2
CDR3: CASSGGLAGRNTGELFF
DNA: TGTGCCAGCAGTGGAGGGCTAGCGGGCCGGAACACCGGGGAGCTGTTTTTT

J: TRBJ1-6
length: 14
size: few
D: -
V: TRBV6-5
CDR3: CASSSAGPNSPLHF
DNA: TGTGCCAGCAGCTCCGCTGGGCCTAATTCACCCCTCCACTTT

J: TRBJ2-5
length: 19
size: -
D: TRBD2
V: TRBV4-1
CDR3: CASSHPGLAGGPNQETQYF
DNA: TGCGCCAGCAGCCACCCCGGACTAGCGGGAGGGCCCAATCAAGAGACCCAGTACTTC

J: TRBJ1-3
length: 15
size: -
D: TRBD1
V: TRBV6-5
CDR3: CASSPYHRQGNTIYF
DNA: TGTGCCAGCAGTCCTTACCACAGACAGGGGAACACCATATATTTT

J: TRBJ1-2
length: 15
size: -
D: TRBD1
V: TRBV24-1
CDR3: CATSDPGQSPYGYTF
DNA: TGTGCCACCAGTGACCCGGGACAGTCTCCCTATGGCTACACCTTC

J: TRBJ2-5
length: 19
size: -
D: TRBD2
V: TRBV11-2
CDR3: CASSLDRLAGPRVRETQYF
DNA: TGTGCCAGCAGCTTAGATAGGCTAGCGGGGCCCCGGGTGAGGGAGACCCAGTACTTC